The entry that follows covers one T cell receptor beta chain sequence. The sample comes from a study of control samples from healthy donors and cancer patients. Germline CDR1 is SEHNR and CDR2 is FQNEAQ (reference sequence). The CDR3 runs 18 residues. The V gene end was trimmed by 1 base and the J gene end by 7 bases; junction bases not matched to a gene: 18. Sequencing was performed with immunoSEQ multiplex PCR; in TCRdb, only in-frame clones are kept and a portion is missing. Among roughly 160,000 clones listed, approximately 86% were seen once. The sequenced material came from blood. The chain uses TRBV7-9 and TRBJ2-7, with TRBD2 identical over 8 bases. The origin of this receptor is a woman in her 30s in good health. CDR3 residues: CASSLGPLAGSLLREQYF. The CDR3 nucleotides are TGTGCCAGCAGCTTAGGCCCTCTAGCGGGTTCCCTCCTCAGGGAGCAGTACTTC.